One sample yielded the 6 T cell receptor beta chains listed below, sequenced in a study of cytomegalovirus exposure and HLA in healthy donors (dated by TCRdb to the late 2010s). Receptor amplification or capture employed the immunoSEQ multiplex PCR assay. For the multiplex PCR, a mixture combining 60 forward primers for TCR Vbeta segments and 13 reverse primers for TCR Jbeta segments was used. What TCRdb holds here is the immuneACCESS table cut down to in-frame rearrangements. Part of the clones is not present; checked against another copy, under half of the missing clones reflect an unresolved V gene, and the others are unexplained. The sample contains some 160,000 clones, roughly 10% of them found a single time. The top ten clones comprise approximately 2% of the sample. Specimen: PBMCs. Receptor source: a male donor in good health and CMV-seronegative.

The chain recombines TRBV6-6 with TRBJ1-6; perhaps TRBD1 as D (5 bases). CDR3 length: 15 amino acids. Trimming took off 6 bases at V and 5 bases at J, with 14 bases between the two ends. CDR1 and CDR2 (germline): MNHNY, SVGAGI (reference sequence). The CDR3 coding sequence is TGTGCCAGCAGCCCCCGGGTAGGGGATAATTCACCCCTCCACTTT. It yields the protein CASSPRVGDNSPLHF.

This clone was detected a few times. V is TRBV19 and J is TRBJ2-1, with a weak D call TRBD2 (5 bases). Trimming left V 6 bases short and J 0 bases short, with 18 bases between. CDR3 length equals 17 residues. Per the germline V gene, CDR1 is LNHDA and CDR2 is SQIVND (reference sequence). CDR3 sequence reads: CASSLLEAVASYNEQFF. The CDR3, as DNA: TGTGCCAGTAGCCTCCTTGAAGCGGTTGCCTCCTACAATGAGCAGTTCTTC.

This clone was seen a few times. The genes are TRBV30 and TRBJ2-7; possible D gene TRBD1, 5 bases. Deletions cut 0 bases from V and 6 bases from J, with 12 bases between. In germline, CDR1 is GTSNPN, CDR2 SVGIG (reference sequence). The CDR3 totals 13 residues. The CDR3 sequence: CAWSVNRPGEQYF. The CDR3 nucleotides are TGTGCCTGGAGTGTAAACAGGCCGGGCGAGCAGTACTTC.

This chain uses TRBV9 with TRBJ2-1; D gene unclear. This CDR3 is built from 15 residues. Germline lookup yields CDR1 SGDLS and CDR2 YYNGEE. V was clipped by 6 bases and J by 8 bases, with 21 bases between them. The CDR3 DNA reads TGTGCCAGCACCCCCGGCGGAAGGTCTCTGGATGAGCAGTTCTTC. Its protein is CASTPGGRSLDEQFF.

V is TRBV28 and J is TRBJ2-7; D not resolved. CDR1 MDHEN and CDR2 SYDVKM come from the germline V gene. This CDR3 has 11 residues. V lost 8 bases, J lost 5 bases, and 10 bases lay in between. Here the CDR3 DNA reads TGTGCCAGCGTAGCCAGCCACGAGCAGTACTTC. Protein: CASVASHEQYF.

V usage is TRBV6-5 and J usage is TRBJ2-7, with TRBD1 identical over 7 bases. The length of the CDR3 is 15 residues. In germline, CDR1 is MNHEY, CDR2 SVGAGI. V trimming: 6 bases; J trimming: 0 bases; junction bases outside the gene matches: 8. Here the CDR3 reads CASSPYRGGSYEQYF. The DNA for the CDR3 is TGTGCCAGCAGCCCCTACAGGGGCGGCTCCTACGAGCAGTACTTC.